The 13 T cell receptor beta chains below come from one sample, sequenced in a study of cytomegalovirus exposure and HLA in healthy donors (dated by TCRdb to 2015 to 2018). Library prep was done by the immunoSEQ multiplex PCR assay. For the multiplex PCR, a mixture combining 60 forward primers for TCR Vbeta segments and 13 reverse primers for TCR Jbeta segments was used. The source is immuneACCESS, and TCRdb retained only in-frame sequences with V and J called. Part of the clones is not carried over; for the studies checked, unresolved V genes explain less than half of this, and the remainder is unexplained. This sample gives some 170,000 clones in total; around 90% of them show up just once. The ten largest clones take up 0.85% to 1% of the sample. Sequenced: PBMCs. All receptors come from a woman between 25 and 40 years old in good health and CMV-seronegative.

The CDR3: CASSFQNTEAFF. The CDR3 nucleotides read TGCGCCAGCAGCTTCCAGAACACTGAAGCTTTCTTT. V gene TRBV5-1 combines with J gene TRBJ1-1; D unclear. The CDR3 is 12 residues long. The V end was cut by 2 bases, the J end by 1 base, with 3 bases between. Looked up from germline, CDR1 is SGHRS and CDR2 is YFSETQ.

The V gene is TRBV10-2, the J gene TRBJ1-4; 8 nucleotides line up with TRBD1. The CDR3 spans 16 residues. Germline assignment: CDR1 WSHSY and CDR2 SAAADI. Trimming took 8 bases from V and 7 from J; bases not matched to a gene: 15. The DNA of the CDR3 is TGCGCCAGCTCACCGGAGGGAGGGACAGGTTTTGAAAAACTGTTTTTT. Translation: CASSPEGGTGFEKLFF.

This rearrangement joins TRBV28 to TRBJ2-1; 9 bases map to TRBD2. The CDR3 covers 15 residues. The junction had 5 bases not matched to a gene; V was cut back by 6 bases and J by 2 bases. Germline V CDR1 and CDR2: MDHEN, SYDVKM. The CDR3 loop is CASRPTSGTYNEQFF. In DNA, the CDR3 is TGTGCCAGCAGGCCGACTAGCGGAACCTACAATGAGCAGTTCTTC.

V gene TRBV29-1 combines with J gene TRBJ2-5, with a tentative D call TRBD2 (5 bases). Germline CDR1 SQVTM, CDR2 ANQGSEA. V lost 4 bases to trimming and J lost 2 bases, with 8 bases between them. The CDR3 extends over 12 amino acids. CDR3 sequence: CSVGRGQETQYF. The CDR3, as DNA: TGCAGCGTTGGCCGCGGGCAAGAGACCCAGTACTTC.

The chain combines TRBV27 with TRBJ2-7; 8 nucleotides align to TRBD2. The CDR3 has 14 residues. The ends lost 4 bases at V and 2 bases at J; junction bases unmatched: 4. Germline assignment: CDR1 MNHEY and CDR2 SMNVEV (reference sequence). The CDR3: CASSYTSGTYEQYF. CDR3 DNA: TGTGCCAGCAGTTATACTAGCGGCACCTACGAGCAGTACTTC.

V is TRBV14 and J is TRBJ2-1, with D possibly TRBD2 on 6 matching bases. Germline V gene data show CDR1 as SGHDN and CDR2 as FVKESK. This CDR3 region has 14 residues. The V end lost 4 bases, the J end lost 4 bases, and 11 bases lay between the germline ends. CDR3 DNA: TGTGCCAGCAGCCTGGGACTTGGATACAATGAGCAGTTCTTC. The encoded protein is CASSLGLGYNEQFF. The variable domain in full, with the rest retrieved from reference TRBV14 and TRBJ2-1, is EAGVTQFPSHSVIEKGQTVTLRCDPISGHDNLYWYRRVMGKEIKFLLHFVKESKQDESGMPNNRFLAERTGGTYSTLKVQPAELEDSGVYFCASSLGLGYNEQFFGPGTRLTVL.

This chain joins TRBV27 and TRBJ1-4; D is possibly TRBD1 (5 bases). V gave up 5 bases and J gave up 2 bases, with 12 bases separating them. Per germline, CDR1 MNHEY and CDR2 SMNVEV (reference sequence). The CDR3 consists of 15 residues. CDR3 loop: CASSPVGGTNEKLFF. CDR3 bases: TGTGCCAGCAGTCCGGTCGGGGGGACTAATGAAAAACTGTTTTTT.

This clone was seen only a few times. This chain uses TRBV6-5 with TRBJ1-1; D is perhaps TRBD1 (6 bases). CDR3 length: 13 residues. Per the germline V gene, CDR1 is MNHEY and CDR2 is SVGAGI. V was cut by 4 bases and J by 1 base, with 7 bases left in between. CDR3 in DNA: TGTGCCAGCAGTTGGGGACAGAACACTGAAGCTTTCTTT. This translates into CASSWGQNTEAFF.

The chain combines TRBV29-1 with TRBJ1-4, with 8 bases matching TRBD1. There are 11 residues in the CDR3. Germline loops: CDR1 SQVTM, CDR2 ANQGSEA. V lost 6 bases to trimming and J lost 7 bases; unmatched junction nucleotides: 1. The CDR3 protein is CSVGTGEKLFF. DNA of the CDR3: TGCAGCGTCGGGACAGGTGAAAAACTGTTTTTT. Combining the CDR3 with reference TRBV29-1 and TRBJ1-4 gives the whole variable domain SAVISQKPSRDICQRGTSLTIQCQVDSQVTMMFWYRQQPGQSLTLIATANQGSEATYESGFVIDKFPISRPNLTFSTLTVSNMSPEDSSIYLCSVGTGEKLFFGSGTQLSVL.

V is TRBV19 and J is TRBJ1-3; possible D gene TRBD1, 6 bases. V was cut by 9 bases and J by 0 bases, with 12 bases left in between. Germline assignment: CDR1 LNHDA and CDR2 SQIVND (reference sequence). CDR3 length: 14 amino acids. For the CDR3, the DNA is TGTGCCAGCGCCCCAGGGGCCTCTGGAAACACCATATATTTT. It codes for CASAPGASGNTIYF.

The rearrangement joins TRBV4-3 to TRBJ2-2; 13 bases are shared with TRBD2. There are 17 residues in the CDR3. With V trimmed by 4 bases and J by 3 bases, 5 bases remained unmatched. Looked up from germline, CDR1 is LGHNA and CDR2 is YSLEER. The CDR3 spells CASSPTSGGSDTGELFF. In DNA form, the CDR3 reads TGCGCCAGCAGCCCGACTAGCGGGGGGTCGGACACCGGGGAGCTGTTTTTT.

J is TRBJ2-4 and V is TRBV11-2, with D unclear. The CDR3 consists of 16 residues. The germline CDR1 and CDR2 sequences are SGHAT and FQNNGV. V was pared by 1 base and J by 0 bases, with 10 bases between. The CDR3 DNA reads TGTGCCAGCAGCTTAGGTTACTCCTTAGCCAAAAACATTCAGTACTTC. This encodes CASSLGYSLAKNIQYF.

In this sample, this clone turned up once. This rearrangement joins TRBV25-1 to TRBJ1-1; unclear D gene. The CDR3 has 16 amino acids. Germline V gene lookup returns CDR1 MGHDK and CDR2 SYGVNS. The ends were cut back, 0 bases at V and 2 bases at J, with 13 bases in the middle. The CDR3 nucleotides read TGTGCCAGCAGTGAATATCTCGGACGGGAAAACACTGAAGCTTTCTTT. Translated, it gives CASSEYLGRENTEAFF.